The 17 T cell receptor beta chains given below trace back to one sample, sequenced in a study of CD8 T cells in ankylosing spondylitis. TCRdb itself ran the 5' RACE reads through MiXCR, one entry per CDR3 protein. This sample has around 180,000 distinct CDR3 sequences, with around a sixth found just once. The sample consisted of blood, either unsorted or a sorted T cell fraction (not recorded which). These receptors originate from a male donor between 5 and 35 years old with ankylosing spondylitis or in good health (not recorded which).

This clonotype was counted ten times or more. The CDR3 is CASSQLARTHNEQFF. Here the CDR3 DNA reads TGTGCCAGCAGCCAACTGGCCCGTACCCACAATGAGCAGTTCTTC. V usage is TRBV6-6 and J usage is TRBJ2-1; D unclear. Germline-derived CDR1 and CDR2 are MNHNY and SVGAGI (reference sequence). With 6 bases removed from V and 5 bases from J, the gap between germline ends came to 17 bases. The CDR3 consists of 15 residues.

This chain joins TRBV29-1 and TRBJ1-1; unclear D gene. V was trimmed by 6 bases and J by 6 bases, leaving 8 bases between them. The CDR3 consists of 10 residues. The germline V gene encodes CDR1 SQVTM and CDR2 ANQGSEA. Here the CDR3 DNA reads TGCAGCGTATTTGGCCCTGAAGCTTTCTTT. It encodes CSVFGPEAFF. Drawing the rest from reference TRBV29-1 and TRBJ1-1, the complete variable domain is SAVISQKPSRDICQRGTSLTIQCQVDSQVTMMFWYRQQPGQSLTLIATANQGSEATYESGFVIDKFPISRPNLTFSTLTVSNMSPEDSSIYLCSVFGPEAFFGQGTRLTVV.

The gene calls are TRBV11-2 and TRBJ2-2; D remains unclear. V was trimmed by 0 bases and J by 1 base, leaving 9 bases between them. Germline CDR1 SGHAT, CDR2 FQNNGV. The CDR3 has 16 residues. In DNA form, the CDR3 reads TGTGCCAGCAGCTTAGATCGCACAGAGAACACCGGGGAGCTGTTTTTT. Residues: CASSLDRTENTGELFF.

This clonotype was counted ten times or more. CDR3 coding DNA: TGTGCCAGCAGTTCCCGGGGGGGGAGACGGTACAATGAGCAGTTCTTC. As protein: CASSSRGGRRYNEQFF. The chain links TRBV6-5 to TRBJ2-1; the match to TRBD2 covers 8 bases. With 4 bases clipped from V and 4 bases from J, the junction kept 9 bases outside the gene matches. This CDR3 region has 16 residues. Germline assignment: CDR1 MNHEY and CDR2 SVGAGI.

This clonotype appeared a few times. This rearrangement joins TRBV6-4 to TRBJ2-3; a weak D match, TRBD2 (6 bases). The CDR3 has 15 amino acids. Germline CDR1 MRHNA, CDR2 SNTAGT. Trimming took off 0 bases at V and 3 bases at J, with 10 bases between the two ends. The CDR3 DNA sequence: TGTGCCAGCAGTGACTCAGGGCTAGCGACAGATACGCAGTATTTT. It is translated as CASSDSGLATDTQYF.

This clonotype was observed at least ten times. The J gene is TRBJ2-2, the V gene TRBV12-3 or TRBV12-4, with 9 nucleotides matching TRBD2. The CDR3 contains 15 residues. The V gene end was trimmed by 5 bases and the J gene end by 6 bases; junction bases not matched to a gene: 7. CDR3 in DNA: TGTGCCAGCAGTGACCCGGGACTAGCCTCCGGGGAGCTGTTTTTT. It translates to CASSDPGLASGELFF.

The rearrangement joins TRBV12-3 or TRBV12-4 to TRBJ2-7; 10 nucleotides line up with TRBD1. The junction had 5 bases not matched to a gene; V was cut back by 5 bases and J by 4 bases. CDR3 length equals 14 residues. DNA for the CDR3: TGTGCCAGCAGTCCCCGGGACAGGGGTTACGAGCAGTACTTC. Translation: CASSPRDRGYEQYF.

This clonotype was observed at least ten times. The chain recombines TRBV7-2 with TRBJ2-3, with unresolved D. The germline CDR1 and CDR2 sequences are SGHTA and FQGNSA. The CDR3 consists of 13 residues. V was cut by 4 bases and J by 1 base, with 6 bases left in between. Here the CDR3 DNA reads TGTGCCAGCAGCTGGAGAGGCACAGATACGCAGTATTTT. This encodes CASSWRGTDTQYF.

The chain uses TRBV5-4 and TRBJ2-1; TRBD2 aligns across 13 bases. V gave up 3 bases and J gave up 5 bases; unmatched junction bases: 5. The CDR3 length is 16 residues. Germline CDR1 SGHNT, CDR2 YYREEE (reference sequence). This chain's CDR3 is CASSYVLAGGDNEQFF. CDR3 DNA: TGTGCCAGCAGCTACGTACTAGCGGGAGGGGACAATGAGCAGTTCTTC.

The chain uses TRBV4-3 and TRBJ2-3, with TRBD2 matching 12 bases. Trimming removed 1 base from V and 1 base from J; junction bases left unmatched: 0. Germline V gives CDR1 LGHNA, CDR2 YSLEER. The length of the CDR3 is 16 residues. This CDR3 is CASSQGTSGGTDTQYF. CDR3 bases: TGCGCCAGCAGCCAAGGGACTAGCGGGGGCACAGATACGCAGTATTTT.

This clonotype appeared many times. CDR3 coding DNA: TGTGCCAGCAGACCTACAGCATTCGGCGAAAAACTGTTTTTT. This sequence encodes CASRPTAFGEKLFF. This chain connects TRBV7-2 to TRBJ1-4; D is unresolved. Trimming stripped 6 bases from V and 8 bases from J, with 16 bases between. The CDR3 has 14 amino acids. Per the germline V gene, CDR1 is SGHTA and CDR2 is FQGNSA.

This clonotype was observed at least ten times. The V and J genes are TRBV7-3 and TRBJ2-1; 13 nucleotides agree with TRBD2. CDR3 length equals 16 residues. CDR1 SGHTA and CDR2 FQGTGA come from the germline V gene. The ends lost 5 bases at V and 5 bases at J; junction bases unmatched: 6. The CDR3 sequence: CASSGGTSGTNNEQFF. For the CDR3, the DNA is TGTGCCAGCAGCGGCGGGACTAGCGGGACCAACAATGAGCAGTTCTTC.

This clonotype was observed at least ten times. The gene calls are TRBV6-1 and TRBJ1-1; no definite D call. CDR3 length equals 13 residues. V was trimmed by 8 bases and J by 5 bases, leaving 15 bases between them. The germline CDR1 and CDR2 sequences are MNHNS and SASEGT. In DNA, the CDR3 is TGTGCCAGCGGGCTTGGAGGCAGGACTGAAGCTTTCTTT. Amino acids: CASGLGGRTEAFF.

This clonotype has just a few counts. V usage is TRBV4-2 and J usage is TRBJ2-3; no firm D call. Germline V gene lookup returns CDR1 LGHNA and CDR2 YNFKEQ. The V end was cut by 5 bases, the J end by 1 base, with 13 bases between. The CDR3 is 15 amino acids. CDR3 sequence reads: CASSIRTERTDTQYF. As DNA, the CDR3 is TGTGCCAGCAGCATTAGAACGGAGCGCACAGATACGCAGTATTTT.

This clonotype has at least ten counts. CDR3 protein: CASSSPTSSYEQYF. The CDR3 bases are TGTGCCAGCAGCAGCCCCACTTCGAGTTACGAGCAGTACTTC. This chain connects TRBV6-5 to TRBJ2-7; D is uncertain. With 6 bases removed from V and 4 bases from J, the gap between germline ends came to 16 bases. The CDR3 runs to 14 residues. The germline V gene has CDR1 MNHEY and CDR2 SVGAGI.

This clonotype was seen many times. The genes are TRBV24-1 and TRBJ2-3, with D unresolved. CDR3 length: 12 residues. V was cut by 1 base and J by 7 bases, with 5 bases left in between. Germline V gives CDR1 KGHDR, CDR2 SFDVKD. CDR3 nucleotide sequence: TGTGCCACCAGTGATTTAGCGAATACGCAGTATTTT. It codes for CATSDLANTQYF.

This clonotype appeared many times. The chain links TRBV12-3 or TRBV12-4 to TRBJ2-1, with D possibly being TRBD1 or TRBD2 (5 bases each). V lost 5 bases and J 6 bases, leaving 17 bases between the germline ends. This CDR3 contains 15 residues. DNA for the CDR3: TGTGCCAGCAGTACTTTTGGGGCTAGCTTCAATGAGCAGTTCTTC. Translation gives CASSTFGASFNEQFF.